Listed below are T cell receptor beta chains from one sample, sequenced in a study of T cells in Graves' hyperthyroidism and ophthalmopathy. MiXCR, applied by TCRdb to the multiplex PCR reads, yields one record per CDR3 protein. The sample has 550,000 to 850,000 distinct CDR3 sequences, under 20% seen once. Sequenced input: blood. The receptors here all came from a woman aged 50 to 60 with Graves' hyperthyroidism that later progressed to Graves' ophthalmopathy. Each CDR3 is given with its conserved first and last residue. A D gene is named only where the DNA matches it firmly.

d_call j_call v_call cdr3_aa
TRBD1 TRBJ2-3 TRBV28 CASPPAAGQGFPDTQYF
TRBD1 TRBJ1-2 TRBV19 CASSAGQELIYGYTF
TRBD1 TRBJ1-6 TRBV7-6 CASSLADRGNSPLHF
- TRBJ1-1 TRBV15 CATSRAGGRDVRSTEAFF
- TRBJ1-2 TRBV11-2 CASSLMTGYGYTF
TRBD2 TRBJ2-1 TRBV11-2 CASSLPAGIEQFF
- TRBJ1-4 TRBV6-1 CASSLAREKLFF
TRBD1 TRBJ1-4 TRBV6-1 CASSEVPGQGRQKLFF
- TRBJ2-3 TRBV20-1 CSASIIGSTDTQYF
- TRBJ1-1 TRBV12-3/TRBV12-4 CASSYTPQTNMNTEAFF
- TRBJ2-5 TRBV5-1 CASSPRTEETQYF
TRBD1 TRBJ1-6 TRBV20-1 CSARDKQGMHSPLHF
- TRBJ1-2 TRBV7-9 CASSKPPDTGGYGYTF
- TRBJ2-4 TRBV28 CASSLSPWEAKNIQYF
TRBD2 TRBJ2-5 TRBV6-1 CASSVSGGQETQYF
- TRBJ1-5 TRBV11-2 CASSLEGVQPQHF
- TRBJ1-2 TRBV5-1 CASSLSRQSSGGYTF
- TRBJ1-1 TRBV2 CAARGDLNTEAFF
- TRBJ2-1 TRBV20-1 CSAREQGAINGQFF
- TRBJ2-7 TRBV20-1 CSASPPGRGIVEQYF
- TRBJ1-1 TRBV3-1 CASSRPMNTEAFF
TRBD1 TRBJ2-3 TRBV5-1 CASSPRQGSGTDTQYF
- TRBJ2-6 TRBV10-3 CATTGQSKEGANVLTF
TRBD1 TRBJ2-1 TRBV7-2 CASSLGTGGWDEQFF
TRBD2 TRBJ2-3 TRBV5-4 CASSSLTSGANTDTQYF
- TRBJ2-5 TRBV3-1 CASSQQGLEETQYF